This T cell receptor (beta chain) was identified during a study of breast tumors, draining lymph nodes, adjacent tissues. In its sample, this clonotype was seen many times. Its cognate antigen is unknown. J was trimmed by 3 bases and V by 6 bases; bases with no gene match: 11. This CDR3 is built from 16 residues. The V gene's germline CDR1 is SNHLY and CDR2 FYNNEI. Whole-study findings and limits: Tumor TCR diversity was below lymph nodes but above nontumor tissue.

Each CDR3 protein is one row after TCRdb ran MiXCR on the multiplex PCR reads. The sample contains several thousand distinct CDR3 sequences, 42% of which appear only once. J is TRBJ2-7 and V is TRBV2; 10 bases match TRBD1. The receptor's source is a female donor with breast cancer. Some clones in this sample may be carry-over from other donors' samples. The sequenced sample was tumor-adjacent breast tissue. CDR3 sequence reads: CASSAGWGQGNYEQYF. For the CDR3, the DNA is TGTGCCAGCAGCGCTGGATGGGGACAGGGGAACTACGAGCAGTACTTC. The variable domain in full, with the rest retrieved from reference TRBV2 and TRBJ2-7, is EPEVTQTPSHQVTQMGQEVILRCVPISNHLYFYWYRQILGQKVEFLVSFYNNEISEKSEIFDDQFSVERPDGSNFTLKIRSTKLEDSAMYFCASSAGWGQGNYEQYFGPGTRLTVT.